Below are 5 T cell receptor beta chains sequenced from a single sample in a study of shared clonotypes between healthy human individuals. TCRdb's copy holds only in-frame clones and misses some; the assay was immunoSEQ multiplex PCR. This sample has over 2 million clones, with 85% to 95% found just once. The source material was naive CD4+ T cells sorted from blood. The subset denotes: CD45RA+ positively selected. The receptors derive from a young man in good health.

This clone was counted once. The rearrangement links TRBV10-1 to TRBJ2-1, with 11 positions matching TRBD2. The CDR3 loop spans 14 amino acids. The trim removed 2 bases at V and 6 bases at J, leaving 0 bases unmatched. CDR1 WNHNN and CDR2 SYGVQD come from the germline V gene (reference sequence). CDR3 bases: TGCGCCAGCAGTGAGACTAGCGGGAGCAATGAGCAGTTCTTC. Translation: CASSETSGSNEQFF.

The chain has TRBV19 and TRBJ2-2; D possibly corresponds to TRBD1 (6 bases). Trimming stripped 1 base from V and 5 bases from J, with 11 bases between. Germline V gene lookup returns CDR1 LNHDA and CDR2 SQIVND (reference sequence). The CDR3 extends over 15 amino acids. The CDR3 protein is CASSIGTVGTGELFF. Here the CDR3 DNA reads TGTGCCAGTAGTATAGGGACAGTTGGAACCGGGGAGCTGTTTTTT.

V is TRBV30 and J is TRBJ1-4; possibly TRBD1 for D (6 bases). CDR3 length: 11 amino acids. Between the trimmed V and J ends, which lost 0 bases and 12 bases, there was a span of 8 bases. Germline V gives CDR1 GTSNPN, CDR2 SVGIG (reference sequence). CDR3 sequence (DNA): TGTGCCTGGAGTGTGGGGGGGCAACTGTTTTTT. It codes for CAWSVGGQLFF.

The chain links TRBV18 to TRBJ1-3; the D gene is possibly TRBD1 (6 bases). Germline V lookup: CDR1 KGHSH, CDR2 LQKENI. The CDR3 is 16 amino acids. With 6 bases removed from V and 4 bases from J, the gap between germline ends came to 19 bases. CDR3 in DNA: TGTGCCAGCTCCTTTCTGGGGGACACGACGGGAAACACCATATATTTT. Its protein product is CASSFLGDTTGNTIYF.

The genes are TRBV11-1 and TRBJ1-6, with TRBD1 matching over 7 bases. V lost 6 bases and J lost 6; bases outside the gene matches: 5. The length of the CDR3 is 14 residues. The germline V gene has CDR1 SGHAT and CDR2 FQDESV (reference sequence). The DNA of the CDR3 is TGTGCCAGCAGTACGGGACAGCTTAATTCACCCCTCCACTTT. This sequence encodes CASSTGQLNSPLHF.